This T cell receptor (beta chain) was profiled in a study of shared clonotypes between healthy human individuals. Study as a whole: Plates per donor: three CD4 naive, three CD4 memory, two CD8 naive, one CD8 memory.

Study outcomes and limitations: Sharing across four donors was highest in naive CD4 (around 5%) and lowest in memory CD8 (approximately 0.4%).

The CDR3 extends over 17 amino acids. From germline, CDR1 is SGDLS and CDR2 YYNGEE. Trimming took 4 bases from V and 2 from J; bases not matched to a gene: 13. The protocol was immunoSEQ multiplex PCR, while the TCRdb copy is restricted to in-frame clones and leaves out a portion. This sample has fewer than 200,000 clones, with over 50% found just once. This clone was seen a few times. Antigen specificity is unknown. The chain combines TRBV9 with TRBJ2-5, with TRBD2 identical over 8 bases. This receptor was obtained from a man aged 25-45 years in good health. Sequencing input: memory CD4+ T cells sorted from blood. The subset: CD45RA-negative fraction. The CDR3 loop is CASSPSIAGNGQETQYF. CDR3 sequence (DNA): TGTGCCAGCAGCCCATCAATAGCGGGAAACGGACAAGAGACCCAGTACTTC.